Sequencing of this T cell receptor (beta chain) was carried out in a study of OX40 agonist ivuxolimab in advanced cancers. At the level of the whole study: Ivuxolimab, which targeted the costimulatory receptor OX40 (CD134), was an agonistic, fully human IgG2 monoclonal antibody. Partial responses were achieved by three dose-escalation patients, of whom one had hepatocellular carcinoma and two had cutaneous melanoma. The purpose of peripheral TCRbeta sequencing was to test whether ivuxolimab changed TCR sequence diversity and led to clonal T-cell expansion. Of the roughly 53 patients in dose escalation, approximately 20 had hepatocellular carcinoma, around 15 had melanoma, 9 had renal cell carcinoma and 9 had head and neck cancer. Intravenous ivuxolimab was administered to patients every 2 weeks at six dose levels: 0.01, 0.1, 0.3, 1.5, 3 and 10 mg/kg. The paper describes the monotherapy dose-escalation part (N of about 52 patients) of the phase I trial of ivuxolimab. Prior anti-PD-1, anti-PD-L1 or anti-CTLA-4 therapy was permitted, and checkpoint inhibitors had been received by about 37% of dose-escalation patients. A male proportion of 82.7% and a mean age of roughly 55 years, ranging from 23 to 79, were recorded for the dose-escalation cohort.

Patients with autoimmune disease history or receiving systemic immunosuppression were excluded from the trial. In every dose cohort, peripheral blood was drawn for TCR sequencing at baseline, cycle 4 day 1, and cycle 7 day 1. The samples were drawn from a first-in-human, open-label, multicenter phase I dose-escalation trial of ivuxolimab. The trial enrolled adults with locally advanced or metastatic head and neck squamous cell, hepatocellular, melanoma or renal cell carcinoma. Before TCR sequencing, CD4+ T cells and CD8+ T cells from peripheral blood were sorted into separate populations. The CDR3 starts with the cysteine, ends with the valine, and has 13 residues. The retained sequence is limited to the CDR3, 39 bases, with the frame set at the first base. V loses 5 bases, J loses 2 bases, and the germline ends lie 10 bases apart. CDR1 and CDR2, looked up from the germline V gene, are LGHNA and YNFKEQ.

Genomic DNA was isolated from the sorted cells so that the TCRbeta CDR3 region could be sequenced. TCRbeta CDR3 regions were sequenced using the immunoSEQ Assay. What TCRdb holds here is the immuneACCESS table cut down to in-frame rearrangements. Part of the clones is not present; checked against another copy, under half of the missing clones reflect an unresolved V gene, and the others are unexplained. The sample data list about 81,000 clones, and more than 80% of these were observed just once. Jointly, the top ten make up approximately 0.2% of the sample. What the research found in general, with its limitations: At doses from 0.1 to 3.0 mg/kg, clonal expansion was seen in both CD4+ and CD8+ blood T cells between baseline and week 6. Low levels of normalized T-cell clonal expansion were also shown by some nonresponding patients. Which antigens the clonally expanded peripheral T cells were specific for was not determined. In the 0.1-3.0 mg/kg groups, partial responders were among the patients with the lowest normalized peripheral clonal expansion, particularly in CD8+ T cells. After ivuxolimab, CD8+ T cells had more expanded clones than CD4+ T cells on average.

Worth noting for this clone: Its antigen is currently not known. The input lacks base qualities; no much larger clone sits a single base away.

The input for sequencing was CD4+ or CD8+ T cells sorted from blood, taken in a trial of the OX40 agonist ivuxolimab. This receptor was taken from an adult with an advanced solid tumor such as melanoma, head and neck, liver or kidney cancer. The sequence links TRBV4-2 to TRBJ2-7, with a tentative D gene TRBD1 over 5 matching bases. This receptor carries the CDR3 CASSRAGPYEQYV. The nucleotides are TGTGCCAGCAGCAGAGCAGGGCCCTACGAGCAGTACGTC.